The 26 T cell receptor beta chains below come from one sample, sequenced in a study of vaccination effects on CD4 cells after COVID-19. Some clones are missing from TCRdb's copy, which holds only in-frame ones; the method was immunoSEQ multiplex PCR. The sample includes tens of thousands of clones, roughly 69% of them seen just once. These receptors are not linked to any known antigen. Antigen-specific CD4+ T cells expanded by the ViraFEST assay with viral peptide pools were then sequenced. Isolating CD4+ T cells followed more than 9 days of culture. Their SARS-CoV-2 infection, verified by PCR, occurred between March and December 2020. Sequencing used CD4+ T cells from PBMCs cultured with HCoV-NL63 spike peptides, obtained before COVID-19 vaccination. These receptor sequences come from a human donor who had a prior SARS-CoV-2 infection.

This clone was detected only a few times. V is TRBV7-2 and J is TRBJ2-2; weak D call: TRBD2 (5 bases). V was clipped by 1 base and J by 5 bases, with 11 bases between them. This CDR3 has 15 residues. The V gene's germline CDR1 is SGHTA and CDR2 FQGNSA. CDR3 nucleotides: TGTGCCAGCAGCTTAGTTCCTAGCTGGACCGGGGAGCTGTTTTTT. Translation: CASSLVPSWTGELFF.

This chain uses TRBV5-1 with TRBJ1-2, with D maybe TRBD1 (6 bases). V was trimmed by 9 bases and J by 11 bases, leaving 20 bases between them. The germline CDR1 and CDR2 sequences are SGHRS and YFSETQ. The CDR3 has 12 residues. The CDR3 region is CANETGHLGYTF. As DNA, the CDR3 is TGCGCCAACGAGACGGGACACCTGGGATACACCTTC.

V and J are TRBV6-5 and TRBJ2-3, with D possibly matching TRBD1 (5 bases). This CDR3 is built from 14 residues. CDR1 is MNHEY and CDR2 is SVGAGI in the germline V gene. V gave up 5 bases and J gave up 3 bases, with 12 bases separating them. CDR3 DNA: TGTGCCAGCAGTCATACAGGCCTAACAGATACGCAGTATTTT. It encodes CASSHTGLTDTQYF.

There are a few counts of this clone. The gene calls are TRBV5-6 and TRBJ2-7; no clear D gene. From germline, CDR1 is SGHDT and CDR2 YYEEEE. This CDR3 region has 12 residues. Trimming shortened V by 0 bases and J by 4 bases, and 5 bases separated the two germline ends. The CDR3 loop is CASSLAKYEQYF. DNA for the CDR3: TGTGCCAGCAGCTTGGCCAAATACGAGCAGTACTTC.

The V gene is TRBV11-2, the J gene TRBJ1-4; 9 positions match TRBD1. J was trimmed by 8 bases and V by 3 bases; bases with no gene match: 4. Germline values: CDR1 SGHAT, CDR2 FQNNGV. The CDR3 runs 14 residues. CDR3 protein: CASSFRTGAEKLFF. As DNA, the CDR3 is TGTGCCAGCAGCTTTCGGACAGGGGCGGAAAAACTGTTTTTT.

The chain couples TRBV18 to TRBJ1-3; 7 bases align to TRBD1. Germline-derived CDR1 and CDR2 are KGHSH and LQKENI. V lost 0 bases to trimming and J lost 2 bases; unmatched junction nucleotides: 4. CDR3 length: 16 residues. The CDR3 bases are TGTGCCAGCTCACCACCACAGGGGCAGCCTGGAAACACCATATATTTT. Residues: CASSPPQGQPGNTIYF.

CDR3 DNA: TGTGCCAGCAGCTTAAATCGGGGAGATGAGACCCAGTACTTC. Translation: CASSLNRGDETQYF. The V gene is TRBV7-2, the J gene TRBJ2-5, with D possibly matching TRBD2 (5 bases). CDR3 length: 14 amino acids. The germline V gene encodes CDR1 SGHTA and CDR2 FQGNSA. V gave up 2 bases and J gave up 5 bases, with 12 bases separating them.

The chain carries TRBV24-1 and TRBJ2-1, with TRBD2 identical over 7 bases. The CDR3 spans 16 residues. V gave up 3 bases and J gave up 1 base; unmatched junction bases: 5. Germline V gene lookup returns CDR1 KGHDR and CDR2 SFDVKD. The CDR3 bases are TGTGCCACCAGTGATCCGCGGGGGAGATCCTACAATGAGCAGTTCTTC. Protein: CATSDPRGRSYNEQFF.

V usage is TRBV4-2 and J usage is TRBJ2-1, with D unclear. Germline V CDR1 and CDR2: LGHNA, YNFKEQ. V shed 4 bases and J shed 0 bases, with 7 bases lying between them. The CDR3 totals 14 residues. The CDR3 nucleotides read TGTGCCAGCAGCCTCCAGAGCTCCTACAATGAGCAGTTCTTC. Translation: CASSLQSSYNEQFF.

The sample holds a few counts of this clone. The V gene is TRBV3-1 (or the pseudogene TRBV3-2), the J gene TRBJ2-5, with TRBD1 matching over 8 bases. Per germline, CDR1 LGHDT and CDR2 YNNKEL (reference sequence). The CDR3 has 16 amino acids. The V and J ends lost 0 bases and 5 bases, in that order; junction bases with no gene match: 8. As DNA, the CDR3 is TGTGCCAGCAGCCAAGATCCCAGGGGGCATGGCGAGACCCAGTACTTC. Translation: CASSQDPRGHGETQYF.

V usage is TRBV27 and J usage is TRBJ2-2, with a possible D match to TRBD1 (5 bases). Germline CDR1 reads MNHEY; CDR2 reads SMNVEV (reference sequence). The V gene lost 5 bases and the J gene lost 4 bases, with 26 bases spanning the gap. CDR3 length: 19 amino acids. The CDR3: CASSPRFVGAAGATGELFF. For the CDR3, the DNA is TGTGCCAGCAGTCCCCGGTTTGTAGGGGCCGCCGGTGCCACCGGGGAGCTGTTTTTT.

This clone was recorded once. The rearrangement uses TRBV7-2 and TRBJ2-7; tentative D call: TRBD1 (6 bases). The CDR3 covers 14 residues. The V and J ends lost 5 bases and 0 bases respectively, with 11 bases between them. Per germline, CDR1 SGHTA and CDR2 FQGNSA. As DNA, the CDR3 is TGTGCCAGCAGCAAACAGGGTAGCTCCTACGAGCAGTACTTC. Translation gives CASSKQGSSYEQYF. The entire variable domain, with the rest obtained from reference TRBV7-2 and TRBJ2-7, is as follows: GAGVSQSPSNKVTEKGKDVELRCDPISGHTALYWYRQSLGQGLEFLIYFQGNSAPDKSGLPSDRFSAERTGGSVSTLTIQRTQQEDSAVYLCASSKQGSSYEQYFGPGTRLTVT.

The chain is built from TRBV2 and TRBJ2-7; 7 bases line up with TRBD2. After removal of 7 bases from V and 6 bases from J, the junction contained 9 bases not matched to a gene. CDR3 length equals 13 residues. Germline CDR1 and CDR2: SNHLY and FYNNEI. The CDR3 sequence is CASNLAGALEQYF. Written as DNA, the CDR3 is TGTGCCAGCAATCTTGCGGGAGCCCTCGAGCAGTACTTC.

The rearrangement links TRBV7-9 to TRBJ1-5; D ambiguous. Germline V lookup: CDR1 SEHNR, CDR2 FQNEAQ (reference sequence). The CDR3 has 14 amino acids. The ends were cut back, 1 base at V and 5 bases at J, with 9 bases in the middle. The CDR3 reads CASSLEGRDQPQHF. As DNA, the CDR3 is TGTGCCAGCAGCTTAGAAGGCAGAGATCAGCCCCAGCATTTT.

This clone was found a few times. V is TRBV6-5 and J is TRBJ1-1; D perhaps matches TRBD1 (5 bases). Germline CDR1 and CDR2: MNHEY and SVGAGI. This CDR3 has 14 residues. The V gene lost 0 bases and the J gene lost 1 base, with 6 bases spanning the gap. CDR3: CASSYSGRNTEAFF. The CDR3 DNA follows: TGTGCCAGCAGTTACTCGGGACGGAACACTGAAGCTTTCTTT.

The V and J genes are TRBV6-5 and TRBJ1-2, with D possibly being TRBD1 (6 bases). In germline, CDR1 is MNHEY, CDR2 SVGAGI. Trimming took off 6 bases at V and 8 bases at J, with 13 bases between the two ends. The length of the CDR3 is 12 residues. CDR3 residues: CASSQQGRGYTF. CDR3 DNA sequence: TGTGCCAGCAGCCAACAGGGCCGGGGCTACACCTTC.

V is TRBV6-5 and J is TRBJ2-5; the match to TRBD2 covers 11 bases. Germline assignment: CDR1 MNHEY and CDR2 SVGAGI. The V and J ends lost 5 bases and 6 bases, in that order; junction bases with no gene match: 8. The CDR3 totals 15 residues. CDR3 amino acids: CASSNSGRAAKTQYF. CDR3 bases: TGTGCCAGCAGTAATAGCGGGAGGGCCGCCAAGACCCAGTACTTC.

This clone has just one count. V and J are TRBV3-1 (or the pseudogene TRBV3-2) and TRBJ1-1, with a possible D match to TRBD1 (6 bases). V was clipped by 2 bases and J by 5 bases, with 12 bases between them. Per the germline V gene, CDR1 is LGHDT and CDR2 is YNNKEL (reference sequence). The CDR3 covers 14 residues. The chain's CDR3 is CASSQMPGETEAFF. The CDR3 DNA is TGTGCCAGCAGCCAAATGCCAGGGGAAACTGAAGCTTTCTTT.

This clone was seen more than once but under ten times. CDR3 region: CASSQEFAGPSSYEQYF. The CDR3 DNA is TGTGCCAGCAGCCAAGAGTTTGCCGGACCGAGCTCCTACGAGCAGTACTTC. The chain uses TRBV4-2 and TRBJ2-7; D is unclear. Germline CDR1 is LGHNA and CDR2 is YNFKEQ. Between the trimmed V and J ends, which lost 0 bases and 0 bases, there was a span of 15 bases. The length of the CDR3 is 17 residues.

The CDR3 sequence is CASQDSNQPQHF. The DNA for the CDR3 is TGTGCCAGCCAAGATAGCAATCAGCCCCAGCATTTT. The chain joins TRBV2 to TRBJ1-5; D gene ambiguous. CDR1 SNHLY and CDR2 FYNNEI come from the germline V gene. CDR3 length: 12 residues. V lost 8 bases, J lost 0 bases, and 5 bases lay in between. The whole variable domain, filled in from reference TRBV2 and TRBJ1-5, reads EPEVTQTPSHQVTQMGQEVILRCVPISNHLYFYWYRQILGQKVEFLVSFYNNEISEKSEIFDDQFSVERPDGSNFTLKIRSTKLEDSAMYFCASQDSNQPQHFGDGTRLSIL.

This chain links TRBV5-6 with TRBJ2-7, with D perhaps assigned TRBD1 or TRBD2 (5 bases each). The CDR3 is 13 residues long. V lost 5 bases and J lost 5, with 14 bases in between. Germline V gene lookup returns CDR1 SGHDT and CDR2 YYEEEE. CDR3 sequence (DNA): TGTGCCAGCAGGAGGGACGGAGGAGACGAGCAGTACTTC. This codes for CASRRDGGDEQYF.

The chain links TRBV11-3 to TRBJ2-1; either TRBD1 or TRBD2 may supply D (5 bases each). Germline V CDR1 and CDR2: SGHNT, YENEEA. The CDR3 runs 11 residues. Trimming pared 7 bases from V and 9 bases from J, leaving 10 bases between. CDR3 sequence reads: CASTSGTEQFF. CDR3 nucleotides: TGTGCCAGCACCTCCGGGACTGAGCAGTTCTTC.

The CDR3 is CASSIRPSGGSQETQYF. In nucleotides, the CDR3 is TGTGCCAGTAGTATTCGTCCTAGCGGGGGTTCACAAGAGACCCAGTACTTC. The rearrangement uses TRBV19 and TRBJ2-5; 10 bases line up with TRBD2. This CDR3 is 17 amino acids long. CDR1 and CDR2 from the germline V gene are LNHDA and SQIVND (reference sequence). J gave up 2 bases and V 3 bases, and 9 bases lay outside the gene matches.

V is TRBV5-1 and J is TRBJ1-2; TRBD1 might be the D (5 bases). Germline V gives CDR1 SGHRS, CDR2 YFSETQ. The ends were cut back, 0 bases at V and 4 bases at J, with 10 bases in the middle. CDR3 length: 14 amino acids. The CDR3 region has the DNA TGCGCCAGCAGCTTGGATACAGGAGCCTATGGCTACACCTTC. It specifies CASSLDTGAYGYTF.

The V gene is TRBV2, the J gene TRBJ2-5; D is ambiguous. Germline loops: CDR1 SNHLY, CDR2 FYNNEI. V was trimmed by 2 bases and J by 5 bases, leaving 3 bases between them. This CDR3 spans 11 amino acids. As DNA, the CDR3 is TGTGCCAGCAGTGAACGGGAGACCCAGTACTTC. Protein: CASSERETQYF.

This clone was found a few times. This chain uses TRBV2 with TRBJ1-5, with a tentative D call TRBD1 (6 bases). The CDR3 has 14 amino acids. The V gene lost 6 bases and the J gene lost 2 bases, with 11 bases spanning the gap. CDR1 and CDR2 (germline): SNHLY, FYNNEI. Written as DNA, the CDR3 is TGTGCCAGCAGCCCGGGACAAGGCAATCAGCCCCAGCATTTT. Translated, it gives CASSPGQGNQPQHF.